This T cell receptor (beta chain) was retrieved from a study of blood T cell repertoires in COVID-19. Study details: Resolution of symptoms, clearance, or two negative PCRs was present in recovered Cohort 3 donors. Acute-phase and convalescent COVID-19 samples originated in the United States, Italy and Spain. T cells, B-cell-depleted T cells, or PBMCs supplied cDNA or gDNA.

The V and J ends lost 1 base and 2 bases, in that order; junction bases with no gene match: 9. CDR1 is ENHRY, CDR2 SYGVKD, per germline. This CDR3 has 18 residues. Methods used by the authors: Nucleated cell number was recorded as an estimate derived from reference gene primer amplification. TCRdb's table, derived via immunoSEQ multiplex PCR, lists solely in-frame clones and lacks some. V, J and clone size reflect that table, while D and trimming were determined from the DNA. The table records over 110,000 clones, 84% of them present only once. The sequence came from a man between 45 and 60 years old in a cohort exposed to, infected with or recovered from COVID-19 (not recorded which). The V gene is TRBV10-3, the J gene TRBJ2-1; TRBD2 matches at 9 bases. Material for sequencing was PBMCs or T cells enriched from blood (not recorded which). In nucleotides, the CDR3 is TGTGCCATCAGTGAGTTCGGCGGGGGGGCAAGGACCTACAATGAGCAGTTCTTC. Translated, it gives CAISEFGGGARTYNEQFF.